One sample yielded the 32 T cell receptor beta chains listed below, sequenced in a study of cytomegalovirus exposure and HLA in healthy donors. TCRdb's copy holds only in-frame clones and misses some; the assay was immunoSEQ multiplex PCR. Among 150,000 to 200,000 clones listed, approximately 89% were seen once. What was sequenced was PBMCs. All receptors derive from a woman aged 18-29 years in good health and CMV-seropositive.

CDR3 nucleotides: TGCAGCGCCCTGACAGGGGGTACCTACGAGCAGTACTTC. Amino acids: CSALTGGTYEQYF. The chain carries TRBV29-1 and TRBJ2-7, with 9 bases fitting TRBD1. The V gene end was trimmed by 7 bases and the J gene end by 2 bases; junction bases not matched to a gene: 6. The CDR3 length is 13 residues. The V gene's germline CDR1 is SQVTM and CDR2 ANQGSEA.

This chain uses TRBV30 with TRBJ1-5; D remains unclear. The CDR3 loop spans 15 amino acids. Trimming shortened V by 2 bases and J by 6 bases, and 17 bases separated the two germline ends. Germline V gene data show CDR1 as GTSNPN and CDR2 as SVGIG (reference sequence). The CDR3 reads CAWSLSPGVSQPQHF. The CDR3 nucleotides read TGTGCCTGGAGTCTCTCTCCCGGGGTTAGTCAGCCCCAGCATTTT.

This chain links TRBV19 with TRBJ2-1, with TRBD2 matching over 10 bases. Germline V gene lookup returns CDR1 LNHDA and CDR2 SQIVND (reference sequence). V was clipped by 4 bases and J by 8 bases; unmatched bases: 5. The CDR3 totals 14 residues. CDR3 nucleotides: TGTGCCAGTAGTACCGGGACTAGCGTTGATGAGCAGTTCTTC. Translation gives CASSTGTSVDEQFF.

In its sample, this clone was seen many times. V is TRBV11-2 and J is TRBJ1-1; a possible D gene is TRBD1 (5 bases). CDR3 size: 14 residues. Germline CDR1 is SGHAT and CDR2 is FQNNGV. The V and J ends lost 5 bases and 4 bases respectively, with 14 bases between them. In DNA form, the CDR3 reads TGTGCCAGCAGCCCTTTACAGGAGATCACTGAAGCTTTCTTT. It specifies CASSPLQEITEAFF.

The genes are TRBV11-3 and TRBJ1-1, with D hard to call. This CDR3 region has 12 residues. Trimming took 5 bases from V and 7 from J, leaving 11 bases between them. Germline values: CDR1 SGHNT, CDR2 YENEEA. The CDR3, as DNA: TGTGCCAGCAGCACCTGGGCCAGTGAAGCTTTCTTT. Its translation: CASSTWASEAFF.

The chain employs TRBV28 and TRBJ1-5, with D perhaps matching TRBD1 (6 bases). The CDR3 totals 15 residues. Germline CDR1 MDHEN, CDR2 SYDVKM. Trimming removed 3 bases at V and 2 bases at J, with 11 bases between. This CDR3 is CASSFAGAGNQPQHF. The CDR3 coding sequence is TGTGCCAGCAGTTTCGCGGGGGCGGGCAATCAGCCCCAGCATTTT.

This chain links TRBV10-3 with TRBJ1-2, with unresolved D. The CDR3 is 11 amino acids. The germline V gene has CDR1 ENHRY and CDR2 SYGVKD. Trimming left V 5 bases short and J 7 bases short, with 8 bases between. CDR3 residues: CAISNGIGYTF. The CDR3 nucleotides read TGTGCCATCAGTAACGGTATTGGCTACACCTTC.

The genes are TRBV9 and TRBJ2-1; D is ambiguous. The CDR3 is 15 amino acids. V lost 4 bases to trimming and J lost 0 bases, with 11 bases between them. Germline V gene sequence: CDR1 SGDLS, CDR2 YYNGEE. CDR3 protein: CASSLQPSSYNEQFF. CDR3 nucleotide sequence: TGTGCCAGCAGCCTCCAGCCTAGCTCCTACAATGAGCAGTTCTTC.

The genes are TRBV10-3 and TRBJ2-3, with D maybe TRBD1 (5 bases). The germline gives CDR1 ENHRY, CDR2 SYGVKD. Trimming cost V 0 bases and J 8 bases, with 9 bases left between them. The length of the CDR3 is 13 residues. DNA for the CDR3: TGTGCCATCAGTGAGTCGCAGGGTTTTACGCAGTATTTT. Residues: CAISESQGFTQYF.

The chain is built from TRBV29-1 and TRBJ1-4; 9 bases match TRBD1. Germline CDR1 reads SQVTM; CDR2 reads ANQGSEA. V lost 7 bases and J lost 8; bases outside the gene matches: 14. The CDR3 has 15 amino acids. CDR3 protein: CSAGLPGQGDEKLFF. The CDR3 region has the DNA TGCAGCGCTGGGTTACCGGGACAGGGAGACGAAAAACTGTTTTTT.

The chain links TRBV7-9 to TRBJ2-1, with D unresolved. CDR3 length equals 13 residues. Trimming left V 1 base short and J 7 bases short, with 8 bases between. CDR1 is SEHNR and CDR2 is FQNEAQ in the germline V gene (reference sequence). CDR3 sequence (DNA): TGTGCCAGCAGCTTAGGTAGAGATAATGAGCAGTTCTTC. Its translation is CASSLGRDNEQFF.

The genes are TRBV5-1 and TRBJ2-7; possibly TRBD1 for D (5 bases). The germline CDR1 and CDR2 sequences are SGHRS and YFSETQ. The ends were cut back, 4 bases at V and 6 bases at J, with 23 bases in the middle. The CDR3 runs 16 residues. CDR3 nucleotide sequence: TGCGCCAGCAGCATTCAGGGCCGACTTACTTCGGGCGAGCAGTACTTC. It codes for CASSIQGRLTSGEQYF.

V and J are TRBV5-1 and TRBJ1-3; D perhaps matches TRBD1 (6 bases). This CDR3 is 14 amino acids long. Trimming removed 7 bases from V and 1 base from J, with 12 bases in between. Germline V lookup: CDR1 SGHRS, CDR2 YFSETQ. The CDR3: CASGQGISGNTIYF. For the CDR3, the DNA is TGCGCCAGCGGTCAGGGGATTTCTGGAAACACCATATATTTT.

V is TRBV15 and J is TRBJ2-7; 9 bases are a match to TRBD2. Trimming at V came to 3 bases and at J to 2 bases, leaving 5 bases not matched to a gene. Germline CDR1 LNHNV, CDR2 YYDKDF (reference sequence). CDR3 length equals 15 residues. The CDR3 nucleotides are TGTGCCACCAGCAGCGCAGGACTAGCGCCCTACGAGCAGTACTTC. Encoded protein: CATSSAGLAPYEQYF.

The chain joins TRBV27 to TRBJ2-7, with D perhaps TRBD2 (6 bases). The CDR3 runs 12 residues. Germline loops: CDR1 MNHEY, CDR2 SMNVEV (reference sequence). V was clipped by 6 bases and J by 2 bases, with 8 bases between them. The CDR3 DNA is TGTGCCAGCAGGGGACTTACCTACGAGCAGTACTTC. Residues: CASRGLTYEQYF.

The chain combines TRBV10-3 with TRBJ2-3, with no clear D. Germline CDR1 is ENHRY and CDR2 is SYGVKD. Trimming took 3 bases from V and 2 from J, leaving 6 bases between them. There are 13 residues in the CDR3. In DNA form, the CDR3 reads TGTGCCATCAGTGAAACTCTCACAGATACGCAGTATTTT. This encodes CAISETLTDTQYF.

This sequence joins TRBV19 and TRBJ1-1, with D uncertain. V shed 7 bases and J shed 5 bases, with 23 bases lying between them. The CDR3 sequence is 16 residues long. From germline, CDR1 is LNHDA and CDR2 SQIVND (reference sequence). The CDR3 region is CASTPSAEVRETEAFF. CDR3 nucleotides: TGTGCCAGTACTCCCTCCGCGGAGGTGAGGGAAACTGAAGCTTTCTTT.

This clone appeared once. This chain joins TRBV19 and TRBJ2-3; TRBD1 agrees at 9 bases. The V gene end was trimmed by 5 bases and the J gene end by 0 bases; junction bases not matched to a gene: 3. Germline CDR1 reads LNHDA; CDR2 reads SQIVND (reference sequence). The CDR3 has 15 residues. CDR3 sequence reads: CASSPGTGSTDTQYF. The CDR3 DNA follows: TGTGCCAGTAGTCCAGGGACAGGGAGCACAGATACGCAGTATTTT.

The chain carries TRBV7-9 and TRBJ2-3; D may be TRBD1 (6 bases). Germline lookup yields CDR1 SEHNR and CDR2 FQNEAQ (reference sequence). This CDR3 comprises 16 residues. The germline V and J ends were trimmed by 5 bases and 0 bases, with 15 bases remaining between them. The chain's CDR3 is CASSVVPGQSTDTQYF. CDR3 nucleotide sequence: TGTGCCAGCAGCGTCGTACCGGGACAAAGCACAGATACGCAGTATTTT.

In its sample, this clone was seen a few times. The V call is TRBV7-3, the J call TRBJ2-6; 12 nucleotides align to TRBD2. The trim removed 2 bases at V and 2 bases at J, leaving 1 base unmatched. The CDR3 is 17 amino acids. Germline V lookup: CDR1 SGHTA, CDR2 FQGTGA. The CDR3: CASSLLAGGPGANVLTF. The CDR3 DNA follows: TGTGCCAGCAGCTTACTAGCGGGAGGGCCTGGGGCCAACGTCCTGACTTTC.

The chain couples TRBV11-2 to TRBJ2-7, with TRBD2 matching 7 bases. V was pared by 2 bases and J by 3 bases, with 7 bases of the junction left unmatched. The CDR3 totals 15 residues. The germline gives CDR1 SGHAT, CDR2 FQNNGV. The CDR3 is CASSLLSGVHYEQYF. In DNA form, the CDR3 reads TGTGCCAGCAGCTTACTCAGCGGGGTACACTACGAGCAGTACTTC.

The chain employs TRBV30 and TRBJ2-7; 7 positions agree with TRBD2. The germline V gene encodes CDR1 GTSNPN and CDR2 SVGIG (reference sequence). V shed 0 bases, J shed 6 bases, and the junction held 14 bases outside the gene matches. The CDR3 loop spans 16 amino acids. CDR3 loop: CAWSVGSGKVVREQYF. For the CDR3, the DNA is TGTGCCTGGAGTGTCGGCAGCGGGAAAGTGGTCCGCGAGCAGTACTTC.

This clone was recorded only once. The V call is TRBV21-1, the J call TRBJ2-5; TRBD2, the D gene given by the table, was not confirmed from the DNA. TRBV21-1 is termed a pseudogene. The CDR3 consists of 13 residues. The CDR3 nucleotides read TGTGCCAGCAGCAAACTAAGTTGGGAGACCCAGTACTTC. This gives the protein CASSKLSWETQYF.

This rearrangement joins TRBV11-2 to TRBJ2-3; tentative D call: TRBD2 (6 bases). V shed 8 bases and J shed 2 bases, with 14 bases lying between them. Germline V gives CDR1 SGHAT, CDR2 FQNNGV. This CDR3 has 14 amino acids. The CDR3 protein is CASERLGPTDTQYF. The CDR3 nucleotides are TGTGCCAGCGAACGACTAGGACCCACAGATACGCAGTATTTT.

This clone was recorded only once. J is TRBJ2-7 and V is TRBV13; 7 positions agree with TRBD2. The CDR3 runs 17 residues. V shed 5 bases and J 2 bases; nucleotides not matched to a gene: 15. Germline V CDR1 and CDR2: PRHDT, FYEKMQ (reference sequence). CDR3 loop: CASSSPFAGEGTYEQYF. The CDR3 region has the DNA TGTGCCAGCAGCAGCCCATTCGCGGGAGAGGGAACCTACGAGCAGTACTTC.

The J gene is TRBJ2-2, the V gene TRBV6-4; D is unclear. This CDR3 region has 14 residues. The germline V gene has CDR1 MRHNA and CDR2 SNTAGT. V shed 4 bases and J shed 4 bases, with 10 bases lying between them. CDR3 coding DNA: TGTGCCAGCAGTGTGGCACAGAGCACCGGGGAGCTGTTTTTT. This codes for CASSVAQSTGELFF.

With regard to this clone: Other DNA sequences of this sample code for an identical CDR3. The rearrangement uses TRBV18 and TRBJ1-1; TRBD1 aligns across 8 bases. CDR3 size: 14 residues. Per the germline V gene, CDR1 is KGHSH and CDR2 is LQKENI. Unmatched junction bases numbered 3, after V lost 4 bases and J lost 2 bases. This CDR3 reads CASSLGQGNTEAFF. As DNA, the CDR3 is TGTGCCAGCTCACTAGGACAGGGTAACACTGAAGCTTTCTTT.

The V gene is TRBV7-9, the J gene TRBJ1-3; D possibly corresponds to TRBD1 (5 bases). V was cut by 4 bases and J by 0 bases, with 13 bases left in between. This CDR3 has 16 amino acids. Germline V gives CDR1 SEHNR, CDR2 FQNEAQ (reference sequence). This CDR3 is CASSSTGVLSGNTIYF. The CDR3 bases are TGTGCCAGCAGCTCTACGGGGGTCCTCTCTGGAAACACCATATATTTT.

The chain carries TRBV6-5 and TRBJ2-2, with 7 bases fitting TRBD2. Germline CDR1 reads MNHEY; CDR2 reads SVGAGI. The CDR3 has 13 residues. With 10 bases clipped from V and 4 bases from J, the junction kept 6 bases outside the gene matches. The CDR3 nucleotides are TGTGCCACGGGGGGAAGAATCACCGGGGAGCTGTTTTTT. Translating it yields CATGGRITGELFF.

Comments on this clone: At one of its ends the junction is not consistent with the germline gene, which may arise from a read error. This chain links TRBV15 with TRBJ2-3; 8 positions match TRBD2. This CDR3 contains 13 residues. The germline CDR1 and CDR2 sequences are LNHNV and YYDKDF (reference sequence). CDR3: CATSRDYGTSAHF. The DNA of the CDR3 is TGTGCCACCAGCAGAGATTACGGGACTAGTGCACACTTT.

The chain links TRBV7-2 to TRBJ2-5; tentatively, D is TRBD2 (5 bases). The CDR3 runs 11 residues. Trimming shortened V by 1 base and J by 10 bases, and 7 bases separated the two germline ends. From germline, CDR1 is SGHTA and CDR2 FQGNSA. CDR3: CASSLGRSQYF. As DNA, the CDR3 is TGTGCCAGCAGCTTAGGGAGGAGCCAGTACTTC.

The CDR3 nucleotides read TGTGCCAGCTCACTCGACACTGGTGAAGCTTTCTTT. Translating gives CASSLDTGEAFF. V gene TRBV18 combines with J gene TRBJ1-1, with D unclear. V was shortened by 4 bases and J by 7 bases, with 10 bases between the two germline ends. The germline V gene has CDR1 KGHSH and CDR2 LQKENI. The CDR3 is 12 residues long. Based on the CDR3 plus reference TRBV18 and TRBJ1-1, the full variable domain is NAGVMQNPRHLVRRRGQEARLRCSPMKGHSHVYWYRQLPEEGLKFMVYLQKENIIDESGMPKERFSAEFPKEGPSILRIQQVVRGDSAAYFCASSLDTGEAFFGQGTRLTVV.